The clone carrying this T cell receptor beta chain was detected only a few times. The cohort comprised adults aged 18 to 89 years residing in approximately 25 US areas. Participants reported their clinical history, and cohort assignment relied on those reports. This specimen belongs to a study of blood T cell repertoires in COVID-19. V dropped 7 bases and J dropped 10 bases, with 20 bases sitting between them. Germline CDR1 is SNHLY and CDR2 is FYNNEI. CDR3 length: 15 residues. Per the authors' pipeline: Reference gene primer amplification gave nucleated cell count estimates. Clones were read by immunoSEQ multiplex PCR, and TCRdb kept only the in-frame ones, dropping some. V and J calls and clone size are given by that table; D and trimming were obtained from the DNA. The sample shows 150,000 or so clones, 70% to 90% of them seen only once.

This clonotype originated in a man aged 45-60 years who had recovered from COVID-19. V gene TRBV2 combines with J gene TRBJ1-6, with D possibly TRBD1 on 5 matching bases. Sequenced: PBMCs or T cells enriched from blood (not recorded which). In nucleotides, the CDR3 is TGTGCCAGCACCTCGACTGCGCAGGGTAACTCACCCCTCCACTTT. It translates to CASTSTAQGNSPLHF.